Following are 23 T cell receptor beta chains from one sample sequenced in a study of cytomegalovirus exposure and HLA in healthy donors. PCR amplification relied on 60 Vbeta primers (plus 13 Jbeta primers). Method: immunoSEQ multiplex PCR; TCRdb's copy keeps in-frame clones and lacks some. Among more than 85,000 clones listed, approximately 83% were seen once. The sample was PBMCs. The receptors originated from a young man in good health and CMV-seronegative.

This chain joins TRBV5-4 and TRBJ1-1; TRBD1 agrees at 11 bases. The CDR3 is 15 amino acids. CDR1 and CDR2 (germline): SGHNT, YYREEE (reference sequence). Trimming at V came to 4 bases and at J to 5 bases, leaving 7 bases not matched to a gene. The CDR3 DNA reads as TGTGCCAGCAGCCATGGGACAGGGGGACGGACTGAAGCTTTCTTT. This sequence encodes CASSHGTGGRTEAFF.

The chain recombines TRBV5-4 with TRBJ1-1; D not certain. Trimming left V 0 bases short and J 0 bases short, with 3 bases between. The CDR3 runs 13 residues. Germline CDR1 reads SGHNT; CDR2 reads YYREEE (reference sequence). CDR3 sequence (DNA): TGTGCCAGCAGCTTGGACATGAACACTGAAGCTTTCTTT. It translates to CASSLDMNTEAFF.

The chain couples TRBV5-1 to TRBJ1-2, with 7 bases that match TRBD1. V gave up 4 bases and J gave up 7 bases; unmatched junction bases: 19. The CDR3 consists of 17 residues. Germline values: CDR1 SGHRS, CDR2 YFSETQ. Here the CDR3 reads CASSAPGTGDGFRGYTF. CDR3 sequence (DNA): TGCGCCAGCAGCGCCCCGGGTACAGGGGACGGCTTTCGTGGCTACACCTTC. Looking up the rest from reference TRBV5-1 and TRBJ1-2 gives the full variable domain: KAGVTQTPRYLIKTRGQQVTLSCSPISGHRSVSWYQQTPGQGLQFLFEYFSETQRNKGNFPGRFSGRQFSNSRSEMNVSTLELGDSALYLCASSAPGTGDGFRGYTFGSGTRLTVV.

This clone appeared a few times. The genes are TRBV6-5 and TRBJ1-1, with D perhaps matching TRBD1 (6 bases). The CDR3 has 14 amino acids. V dropped 6 bases and J dropped 7 bases, with 18 bases sitting between them. Per the germline V gene, CDR1 is MNHEY and CDR2 is SVGAGI. The CDR3 sequence is CASSPPDRFVEAFF. In nucleotides, the CDR3 is TGTGCCAGCAGCCCCCCCGACAGGTTTGTTGAAGCTTTCTTT.

The chain uses TRBV6-4 and TRBJ2-3; no clear D. V was cut by 3 bases and J by 4 bases, with 17 bases left in between. Germline values: CDR1 MRHNA, CDR2 SNTAGT. This CDR3 spans 16 amino acids. The CDR3 sequence is CASSETATFSSDTQYF. CDR3 nucleotide sequence: TGTGCCAGCAGTGAAACAGCTACCTTTAGTTCAGATACGCAGTATTTT.

The gene calls are TRBV11-2 and TRBJ1-1; D remains unclear. This CDR3 is 13 amino acids long. V lost 5 bases, J lost 4 bases, and 11 bases lay in between. Germline CDR1 and CDR2: SGHAT and FQNNGV. The chain's CDR3 is CASSDSESTEAFF. The CDR3 DNA sequence: TGTGCCAGCAGCGACTCGGAAAGCACTGAAGCTTTCTTT.

This rearrangement joins TRBV10-1 to TRBJ2-1; D not resolved. The CDR3 totals 17 residues. Germline V gives CDR1 WNHNN, CDR2 SYGVQD (reference sequence). V lost 2 bases and J 3 bases, leaving 17 bases between the germline ends. CDR3 nucleotide sequence: TGCGCCAGCAGTGAGGCCCCTGGAGCGAATAACTACAATGAGCAGTTCTTC. Translating gives CASSEAPGANNYNEQFF.

The chain joins TRBV27 to TRBJ1-5; D remains ambiguous. The CDR3 contains 14 residues. Germline CDR1 is MNHEY and CDR2 is SMNVEV (reference sequence). V was clipped by 8 bases and J by 2 bases, with 13 bases between them. The DNA of the CDR3 is TGTGCCAGCCGCATTTTGGGAGGCAATCAGCCCCAGCATTTT. It translates to CASRILGGNQPQHF.

CDR3 amino acids: CASSHGGGEGYTF. CDR3 bases: TGTGCCAGCAGCCATGGCGGGGGGGAGGGCTACACCTTC. The rearrangement links TRBV14 to TRBJ1-2, with a possible D match to TRBD1 (5 bases). Trimming took off 3 bases at V and 8 bases at J, with 13 bases between the two ends. The CDR3 is made up of 13 amino acids. Germline CDR1 reads SGHDN; CDR2 reads FVKESK.

The V call is TRBV10-2, the J call TRBJ2-7; TRBD2 agrees at 13 bases. Germline values: CDR1 WSHSY, CDR2 SAAADI. The CDR3 runs to 15 residues. Unmatched junction bases numbered 6, after V lost 4 bases and J lost 6 bases. The CDR3 reads CASSVGLAGVSEQYF. DNA of the CDR3: TGCGCCAGCAGTGTTGGACTAGCGGGAGTGAGCGAGCAGTACTTC.

The J gene is TRBJ1-2, the V gene TRBV28; D is ambiguous. Trimming took 6 bases from V and 4 from J, leaving 36 bases between them. Germline CDR1 is MDHEN and CDR2 is SYDVKM. There are 21 residues in the CDR3. CDR3 coding DNA: TGTGCCAGCAGGACCCTACCGGGCCAGACAAAGACTCGTTCGGCGGGCTATGGCTACACCTTC. Encoded protein: CASRTLPGQTKTRSAGYGYTF.

The chain employs TRBV4-3 and TRBJ1-2, with D hard to call. CDR1 and CDR2 (germline): LGHNA, YSLEER. The CDR3 covers 15 residues. V lost 0 bases and J lost 4, with 12 bases in between. CDR3 nucleotide sequence: TGCGCCAGCAGCCAAGATCATCGCCAGGCCTATGGCTACACCTTC. As protein: CASSQDHRQAYGYTF.

This clone was observed a handful of times. The gene calls are TRBV6-1 and TRBJ2-7; the D gene is possibly TRBD1 (5 bases). The length of the CDR3 is 13 residues. The germline CDR1 and CDR2 sequences are MNHNS and SASEGT. V was trimmed by 5 bases and J by 0 bases, leaving 8 bases between them. CDR3 sequence reads: CASSRTPSYEQYF. The CDR3, as DNA: TGTGCCAGCAGTAGGACACCCTCCTACGAGCAGTACTTC.

In this sample, this clone turned up once. The chain couples TRBV9 to TRBJ2-5; a possible D gene is TRBD2 (6 bases). Trimming cost V 3 bases and J 3 bases, with 15 bases left between them. The germline V gene has CDR1 SGDLS and CDR2 YYNGEE. This CDR3 is 15 amino acids long. Written as DNA, the CDR3 is TGTGCCAGCAGCGAAGCCCCATGGGAGGAAGAGACCCAGTACTTC. It is translated as CASSEAPWEEETQYF.

The chain links TRBV27 to TRBJ2-5, with TRBD2 matching over 7 bases. The CDR3 consists of 13 residues. Germline V gives CDR1 MNHEY, CDR2 SMNVEV (reference sequence). V lost 6 bases and J lost 5; bases outside the gene matches: 6. CDR3 coding DNA: TGTGCCAGCAGGTCGATGGGAGGGGAGACCCAGTACTTC. It translates to CASRSMGGETQYF.

The V call is TRBV7-9, the J call TRBJ2-7; 8 bases are shared with TRBD2. CDR1 SEHNR and CDR2 FQNEAQ come from the germline V gene (reference sequence). V shed 3 bases and J 4 bases; nucleotides not matched to a gene: 8. The CDR3 is made up of 15 amino acids. CDR3 amino acids: CASSFDTSGGYEQYF. In nucleotides, the CDR3 is TGTGCCAGCAGCTTTGATACTAGCGGCGGGTACGAGCAGTACTTC.

V and J are TRBV7-2 and TRBJ2-3; 11 nucleotides match TRBD2. The CDR3 covers 18 residues. Looked up from germline, CDR1 is SGHTA and CDR2 is FQGNSA. V lost 1 base, J lost 6 bases, and 12 bases stayed unmatched. The CDR3 spells CASSLGPTSGSVGDTQYF. CDR3 coding DNA: TGTGCCAGCAGCTTAGGCCCCACTAGCGGGAGCGTGGGGGATACGCAGTATTTT. The full variable domain, in which reference TRBV7-2 and TRBJ2-3 provide the parts outside the CDR3, is GAGVSQSPSNKVTEKGKDVELRCDPISGHTALYWYRQSLGQGLEFLIYFQGNSAPDKSGLPSDRFSAERTGGSVSTLTIQRTQQEDSAVYLCASSLGPTSGSVGDTQYFGPGTRLTVL.

The V call is TRBV7-2, the J call TRBJ1-2; 8 bases are shared with TRBD1. The CDR3 extends over 14 amino acids. V shed 5 bases and J 4 bases; nucleotides not matched to a gene: 6. Germline CDR1 and CDR2: SGHTA and FQGNSA. This CDR3 is CASSLDRARYGYTF. CDR3 bases: TGTGCCAGCAGCCTGGACAGGGCGCGCTATGGCTACACCTTC.

The chain recombines TRBV6-4 with TRBJ1-5, with 9 bases aligning to TRBD1. The CDR3 is 15 amino acids. The germline CDR1 and CDR2 sequences are MRHNA and SNTAGT. The ends lost 1 base at V and 3 bases at J; junction bases unmatched: 1. This CDR3 is CASSDWDRVNQPQHF. The CDR3 DNA reads TGTGCCAGCAGTGACTGGGACAGGGTCAATCAGCCCCAGCATTTT.

The CDR3 DNA follows: TGTGCCAGTAGTTTGTTTCGGAACACTGAAGCTTTCTTT. This translates into CASSLFRNTEAFF. The V and J genes are TRBV19 and TRBJ1-1; D call uncertain. Germline CDR1 reads LNHDA; CDR2 reads SQIVND (reference sequence). This CDR3 is 13 amino acids long. The V gene lost 5 bases and the J gene lost 1 base, with 8 bases spanning the gap.

The chain employs TRBV7-6 and TRBJ2-2; TRBD1 matches at 8 bases. V trimming: 2 bases; J trimming: 4 bases; junction bases outside the gene matches: 9. The CDR3 has 17 amino acids. Germline V gene sequence: CDR1 SGHVS, CDR2 FNYEAQ. The CDR3 DNA follows: TGTGCCAGCAGCTTAACCGCCGGACAGGGCCTCACCGGGGAGCTGTTTTTT. It is translated as CASSLTAGQGLTGELFF. Full variable domain (outside the CDR3, taken from reference TRBV7-6 and TRBJ2-2): GAGVSQSPRYKVTKRGQDVALRCDPISGHVSLYWYRQALGQGPEFLTYFNYEAQQDKSGLPNDRFSAERPEGSISTLTIQRTEQRDSAMYRCASSLTAGQGLTGELFFGEGSRLTVL.

This clone was counted between two and nine times. V usage is TRBV4-2 and J usage is TRBJ2-1, with 9 positions matching TRBD2. The CDR3 sequence is 17 residues long. CDR1 and CDR2 from the germline V gene are LGHNA and YNFKEQ. The V and J ends lost 5 bases and 8 bases, in that order; junction bases with no gene match: 16. As DNA, the CDR3 is TGTGCCAGCAGCTTGGCCGTGGCGGGAGGGCCACGGGATGAGCAGTTCTTC. Amino acids: CASSLAVAGGPRDEQFF.

The V and J genes are TRBV19 and TRBJ2-1, with TRBD2 matching 9 bases. CDR1 and CDR2 from the germline V gene are LNHDA and SQIVND (reference sequence). Trimming took 5 bases from V and 0 from J; bases not matched to a gene: 8. The CDR3 totals 17 residues. CDR3 DNA: TGTGCCAGTAGTCCGATGTTTAGCGGGAGCTCCTACAATGAGCAGTTCTTC. Translating gives CASSPMFSGSSYNEQFF.